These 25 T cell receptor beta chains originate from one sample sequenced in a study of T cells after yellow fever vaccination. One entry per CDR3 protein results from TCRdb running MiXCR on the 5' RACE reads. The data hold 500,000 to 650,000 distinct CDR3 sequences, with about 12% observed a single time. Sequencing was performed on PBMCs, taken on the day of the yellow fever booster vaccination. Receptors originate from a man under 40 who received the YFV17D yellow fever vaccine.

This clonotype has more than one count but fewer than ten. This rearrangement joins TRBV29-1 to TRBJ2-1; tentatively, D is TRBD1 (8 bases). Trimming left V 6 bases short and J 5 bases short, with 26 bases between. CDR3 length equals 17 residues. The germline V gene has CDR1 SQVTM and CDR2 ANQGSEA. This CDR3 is CSVGGTGLWERNNEQFF. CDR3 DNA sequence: TGCAGCGTGGGAGGGACAGGTTTATGGGAGAGGAACAATGAGCAGTTCTTC.

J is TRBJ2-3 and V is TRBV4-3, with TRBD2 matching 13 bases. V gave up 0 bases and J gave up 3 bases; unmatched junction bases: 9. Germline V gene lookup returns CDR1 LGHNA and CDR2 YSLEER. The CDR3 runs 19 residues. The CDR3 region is CASSQDLTSGRAGTDTQYF. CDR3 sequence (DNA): TGCGCCAGCAGCCAAGATCTTACTAGCGGGAGGGCCGGGACAGATACGCAGTATTTT.

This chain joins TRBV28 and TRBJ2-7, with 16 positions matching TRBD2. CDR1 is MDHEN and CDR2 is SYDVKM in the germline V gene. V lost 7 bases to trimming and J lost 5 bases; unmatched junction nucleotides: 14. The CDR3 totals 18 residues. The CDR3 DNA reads TGTGCCAGCAATGATCCGGGACTAGCGGGAGGGCCTCTAGACGAGCAGTACTTC. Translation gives CASNDPGLAGGPLDEQYF.

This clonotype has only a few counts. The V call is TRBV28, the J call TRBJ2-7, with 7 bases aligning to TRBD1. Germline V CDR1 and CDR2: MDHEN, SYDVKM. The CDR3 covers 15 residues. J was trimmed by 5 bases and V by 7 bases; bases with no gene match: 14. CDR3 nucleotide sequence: TGTGCCAGCACTTCCCCCCCGACAGGGATCCACGAGCAGTACTTC. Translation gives CASTSPPTGIHEQYF.

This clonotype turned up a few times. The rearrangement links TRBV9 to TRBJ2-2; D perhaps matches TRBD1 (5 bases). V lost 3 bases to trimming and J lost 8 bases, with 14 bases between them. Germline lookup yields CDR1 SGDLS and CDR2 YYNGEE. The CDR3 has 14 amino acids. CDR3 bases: TGTGCCAGCAGCGGGGGCCAGATTGTAGGGGAGCTGTTTTTT. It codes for CASSGGQIVGELFF.

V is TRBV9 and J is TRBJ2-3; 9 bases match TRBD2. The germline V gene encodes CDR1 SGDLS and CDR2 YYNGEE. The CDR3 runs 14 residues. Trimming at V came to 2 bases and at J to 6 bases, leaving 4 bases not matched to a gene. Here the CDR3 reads CASSVGGRDDTQYF. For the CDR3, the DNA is TGTGCCAGCAGCGTCGGCGGGAGGGACGATACGCAGTATTTT.

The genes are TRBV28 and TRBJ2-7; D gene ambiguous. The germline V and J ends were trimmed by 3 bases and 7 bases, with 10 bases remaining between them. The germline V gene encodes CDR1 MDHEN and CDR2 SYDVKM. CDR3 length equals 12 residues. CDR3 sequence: CASSLNLGEQYF. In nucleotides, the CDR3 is TGTGCCAGCAGTTTGAACCTAGGAGAGCAGTACTTC.

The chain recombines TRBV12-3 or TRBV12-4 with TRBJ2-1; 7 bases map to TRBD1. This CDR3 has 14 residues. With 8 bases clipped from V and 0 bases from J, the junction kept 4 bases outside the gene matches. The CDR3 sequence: CASEGTVSYNEQFF. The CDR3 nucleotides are TGTGCCAGCGAAGGGACAGTCTCCTACAATGAGCAGTTCTTC.

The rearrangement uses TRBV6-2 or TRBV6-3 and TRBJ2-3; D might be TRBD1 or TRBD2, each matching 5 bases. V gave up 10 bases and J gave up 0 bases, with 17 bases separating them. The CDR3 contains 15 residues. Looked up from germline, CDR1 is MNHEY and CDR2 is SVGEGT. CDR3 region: CATISRGGSTDTQYF. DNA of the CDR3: TGTGCCACCATCTCCCGGGGCGGGAGCACAGATACGCAGTATTTT.

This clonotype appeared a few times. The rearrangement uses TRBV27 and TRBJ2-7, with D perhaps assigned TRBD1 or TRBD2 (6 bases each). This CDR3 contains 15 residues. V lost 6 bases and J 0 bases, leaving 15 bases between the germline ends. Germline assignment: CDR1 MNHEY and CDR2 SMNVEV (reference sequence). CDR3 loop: CASSQLGGHSYEQYF. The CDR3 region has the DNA TGTGCCAGCAGCCAACTCGGGGGCCACTCCTACGAGCAGTACTTC.

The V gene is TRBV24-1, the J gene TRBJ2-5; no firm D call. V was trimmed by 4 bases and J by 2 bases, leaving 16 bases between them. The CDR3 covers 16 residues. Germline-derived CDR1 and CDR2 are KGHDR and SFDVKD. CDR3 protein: CATSDPDGDVQETQYF. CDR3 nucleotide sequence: TGTGCCACCAGTGACCCCGACGGAGACGTTCAAGAGACCCAGTACTTC.

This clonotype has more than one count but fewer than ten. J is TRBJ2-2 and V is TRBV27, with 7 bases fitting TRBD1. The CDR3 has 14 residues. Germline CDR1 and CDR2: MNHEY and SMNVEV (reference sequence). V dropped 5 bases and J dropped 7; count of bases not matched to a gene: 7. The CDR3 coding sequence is TGTGCCAGCAGTCTAGGACAGGCCGGCGGGGAGCTGTTTTTT. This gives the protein CASSLGQAGGELFF.

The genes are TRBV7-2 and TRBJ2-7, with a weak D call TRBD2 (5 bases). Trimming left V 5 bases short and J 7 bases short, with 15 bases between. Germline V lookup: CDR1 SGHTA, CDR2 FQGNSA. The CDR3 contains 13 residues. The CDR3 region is CASSTRQEGEQYF. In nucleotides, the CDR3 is TGTGCCAGCAGCACCCGTCAAGAGGGAGAGCAGTACTTC.

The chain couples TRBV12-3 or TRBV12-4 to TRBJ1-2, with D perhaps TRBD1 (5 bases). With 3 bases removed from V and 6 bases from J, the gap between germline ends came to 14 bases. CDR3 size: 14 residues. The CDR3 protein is CASSLFGGLDGYTF. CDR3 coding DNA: TGTGCCAGCAGTTTGTTTGGGGGGTTGGATGGCTACACCTTC.

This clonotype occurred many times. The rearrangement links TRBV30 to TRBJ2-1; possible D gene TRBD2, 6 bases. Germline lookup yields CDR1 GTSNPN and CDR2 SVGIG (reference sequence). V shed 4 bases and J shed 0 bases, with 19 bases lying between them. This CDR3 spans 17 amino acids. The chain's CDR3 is CAWTTSERATSYNEQFF. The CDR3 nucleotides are TGTGCCTGGACCACCTCCGAGCGGGCTACCTCCTACAATGAGCAGTTCTTC.

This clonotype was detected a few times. The DNA for the CDR3 is TGTGCCAGCAGCTTAGGGCACAGGGACGAGCAGTACTTC. Amino acids: CASSLGHRDEQYF. V usage is TRBV6-5 and J usage is TRBJ2-7, with D maybe TRBD1 (6 bases). The CDR3 is 13 amino acids. Germline V gene data show CDR1 as MNHEY and CDR2 as SVGAGI. The V and J ends lost 6 bases and 5 bases respectively, with 14 bases between them.

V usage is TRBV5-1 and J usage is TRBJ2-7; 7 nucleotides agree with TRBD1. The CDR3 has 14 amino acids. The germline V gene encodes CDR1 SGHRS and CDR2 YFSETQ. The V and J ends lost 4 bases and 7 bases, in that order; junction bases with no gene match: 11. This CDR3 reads CASSRGQEMREQYF. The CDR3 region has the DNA TGCGCCAGCAGCAGAGGACAGGAGATGAGGGAGCAGTACTTC.

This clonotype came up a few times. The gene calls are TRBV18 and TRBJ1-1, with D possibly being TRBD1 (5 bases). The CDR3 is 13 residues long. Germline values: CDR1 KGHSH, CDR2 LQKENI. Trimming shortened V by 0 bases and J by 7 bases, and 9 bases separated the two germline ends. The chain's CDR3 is CASSPPGEGEAFF. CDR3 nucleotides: TGTGCCAGCTCACCACCAGGGGAAGGTGAAGCTTTCTTT.

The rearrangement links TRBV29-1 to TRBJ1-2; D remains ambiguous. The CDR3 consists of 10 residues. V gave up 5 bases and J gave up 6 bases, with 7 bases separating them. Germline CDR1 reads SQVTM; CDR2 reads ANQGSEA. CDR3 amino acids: CSVSRDGYTF. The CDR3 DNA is TGCAGCGTTAGTCGGGATGGCTACACCTTC.

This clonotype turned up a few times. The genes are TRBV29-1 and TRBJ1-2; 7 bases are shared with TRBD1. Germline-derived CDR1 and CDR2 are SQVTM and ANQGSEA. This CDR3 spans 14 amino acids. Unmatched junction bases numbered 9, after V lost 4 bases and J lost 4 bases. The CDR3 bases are TGCAGCGTTGGGACAGGTTCTATAAGCTATGGCTACACCTTC. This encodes CSVGTGSISYGYTF.

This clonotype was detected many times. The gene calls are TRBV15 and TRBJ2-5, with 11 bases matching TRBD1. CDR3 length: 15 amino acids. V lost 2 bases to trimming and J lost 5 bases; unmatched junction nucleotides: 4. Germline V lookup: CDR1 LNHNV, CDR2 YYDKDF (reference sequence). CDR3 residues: CATSRKDRGLETQYF. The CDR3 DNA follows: TGTGCCACCAGCAGAAAGGACAGGGGGCTGGAGACCCAGTACTTC. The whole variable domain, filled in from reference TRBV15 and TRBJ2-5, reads DAMVIQNPRYQVTQFGKPVTLSCSQTLNHNVMYWYQQKSSQAPKLLFHYYDKDFNNEADTPDNFQSRRPNTSFCFLDIRSPGLGDTAMYLCATSRKDRGLETQYFGPGTRLLVL.

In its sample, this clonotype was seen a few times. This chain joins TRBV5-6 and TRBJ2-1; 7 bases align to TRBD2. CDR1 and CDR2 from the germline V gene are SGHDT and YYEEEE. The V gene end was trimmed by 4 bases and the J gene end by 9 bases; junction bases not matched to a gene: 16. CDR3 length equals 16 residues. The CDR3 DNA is TGTGCCAGCAGCCCCGCCGGGACTACCCACGGGGCTGAGCAGTTCTTC. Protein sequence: CASSPAGTTHGAEQFF. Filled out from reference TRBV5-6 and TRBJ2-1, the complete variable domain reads DAGVTQSPTHLIKTRGQQVTLRCSPKSGHDTVSWYQQALGQGPQFIFQYYEEEERQRGNFPDRFSGHQFPNYSSELNVNALLLGDSALYLCASSPAGTTHGAEQFFGPGTRLTVL.

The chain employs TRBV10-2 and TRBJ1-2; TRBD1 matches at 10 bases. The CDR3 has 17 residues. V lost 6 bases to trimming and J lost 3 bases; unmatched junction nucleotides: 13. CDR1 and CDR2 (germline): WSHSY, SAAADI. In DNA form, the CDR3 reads TGCGCCAGCAGGGGTAGACAGGGGGCGAACGGGGACTATGGCTACACCTTC. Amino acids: CASRGRQGANGDYGYTF.

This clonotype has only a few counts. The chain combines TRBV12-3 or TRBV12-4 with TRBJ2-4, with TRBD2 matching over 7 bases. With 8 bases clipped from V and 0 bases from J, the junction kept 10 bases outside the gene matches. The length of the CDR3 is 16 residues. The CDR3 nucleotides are TGTGCCAGCTGTGGGGGGAGGGAGGGAGCCAAAAACATTCAGTACTTC. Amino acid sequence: CASCGGREGAKNIQYF.

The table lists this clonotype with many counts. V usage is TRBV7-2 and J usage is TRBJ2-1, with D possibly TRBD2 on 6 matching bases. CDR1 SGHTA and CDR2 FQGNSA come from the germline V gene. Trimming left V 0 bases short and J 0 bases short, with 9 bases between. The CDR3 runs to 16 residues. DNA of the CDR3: TGTGCCAGCAGCTTAGCGGGAGGAGGCTCCTACAATGAGCAGTTCTTC. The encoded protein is CASSLAGGGSYNEQFF.